A selection of T cell receptor beta chains follows, all from one sample in a study of CD8 T cells in ankylosing spondylitis. TCRdb independently ran MiXCR on the 5' RACE reads; one entry per CDR3 protein. Among a few hundred thousand distinct CDR3 sequences listed, about 13% were seen once. Sequencing used blood, either unsorted or a sorted T cell fraction (not recorded which). The receptors come from a male donor with ankylosing spondylitis. CDR3s include the opening cysteine and the closing phenylalanine or tryptophan. The D gene is left open where the match is weak. Clone size is given for some rows only: seen once, a few or many times, or a class if the clone is expanded.

TRBD2	NA	TRBJ2-3	TRBV12-3/TRBV12-4	TGTGCCAGCAGACAACGCGCCGGACTAGCGACGGGTGGCACAGATACGCAGTATTTT	CASRQRAGLATGGTDTQYF
TRBD2	few	TRBJ2-1	TRBV30	TGTGCCTGGAGACTAGCGGGAGGGACTCCGTACAATGAGCAGTTCTTC	CAWRLAGGTPYNEQFF
NA	NA	TRBJ1-5	TRBV24-1	TGTGCCACCAGTGAGTCGAGGGGGGATCAGCCCCAGCATTTT	CATSESRGDQPQHF
NA	NA	TRBJ1-5	TRBV25-1	TGTGCCAGCAGTGCCCCCGGGAGGGACAATCAGCCCCAGCATTTT	CASSAPGRDNQPQHF
TRBD2	many	TRBJ2-1	TRBV4-2	TGTGCCAGCAGCCAAGAGGGGACTAGCGGGAGGGGTTGGGAGCAGTTCTTC	CASSQEGTSGRGWEQFF
NA	many	TRBJ1-1	TRBV7-8	TGTGCCAGCAGCCCGCAGGAGAACACTGAAGCTTTCTTT	CASSPQENTEAFF
NA	few	TRBJ1-6	TRBV27	TGTGCCAGCAGTTTATCGGGGGGATCCCTCCACTTT	CASSLSGGSLHF
TRBD1	few	TRBJ1-2	TRBV5-4	TGTGCCAGCAGCTCCACAGGGGCTAAAGGGTATGGCTACACCTTC	CASSSTGAKGYGYTF
NA	few	TRBJ2-5	TRBV27	TGTGCCAGCAGTTCTTGGGGCGGAGAGACCCAGTACTTC	CASSSWGGETQYF
NA	NA	TRBJ1-2	TRBV6-1	TGTGCCAGCAGTGAATTCCTTAACTATGGCTACACCTTC	CASSEFLNYGYTF
NA	NA	TRBJ2-1	TRBV27	TGTGCCAGCAGTCCTATGAGTTTCTACAATGAGCAGTTCTTC	CASSPMSFYNEQFF
TRBD1	NA	TRBJ2-5	TRBV30	TGTGCCTGGGGGACAGGGCAAGAGACCCAGTACTTC	CAWGTGQETQYF
TRBD2	NA	TRBJ2-3	TRBV11-2	TGTGCCAGCAGCCCACCGACTAGCGGGAGGGCCGGGGGATCGCATTCGCAGTATTTT	CASSPPTSGRAGGSHSQYF
TRBD1	NA	TRBJ2-2	TRBV7-7	TGTGCCAGCAGCTTAATTGTGGGACAGTCCGGGGAGCTGTTTTTT	CASSLIVGQSGELFF
TRBD2	NA	TRBJ2-3	TRBV24-1	TGTGCCACCAGTGATCCACCCGGCGAGCGGGATCCCACAGATACGCAGTATTTT	CATSDPPGERDPTDTQYF
NA	few	TRBJ2-7	TRBV19	TGTGCCACGTCCGGGACAACCCCCTACGAGCAGTACTTC	CATSGTTPYEQYF
TRBD1	NA	TRBJ2-5	TRBV20-1	TGCAGTGCTAGTCGGACAGGGGGTAAAGAGACCCAGTACTTC	CSASRTGGKETQYF
NA	NA	TRBJ2-3	TRBV20-1	TGCAGTGCTCCCCAGTTTTCCCGCCCAGATACGCAGTATTTT	CSAPQFSRPDTQYF
NA	few	TRBJ1-6	TRBV4-1	TGCGCCAGCAGCCAAGGGTCGCAGGGGAATTCACCCCTCCACTTT	CASSQGSQGNSPLHF
TRBD2	NA	TRBJ2-7	TRBV7-2	TGTGCCAGCAGCTCAGGACTAGCGGGAGGGGCATCCTACGAGCAGTACTTC	CASSSGLAGGASYEQYF
TRBD2	few	TRBJ2-1	TRBV20-1	TGCAGTGCTCGGGAGGGCCTAGACAATGAGCAGTTCTTC	CSAREGLDNEQFF
NA	NA	TRBJ1-4	TRBV6-5	TGTGCCAGCAGTTACCAACCCGGGGGGAGGGGAGCAACTAATGAAAAACTGTTTTTT	CASSYQPGGRGATNEKLFF
NA	many	TRBJ2-1	TRBV5-1	TGCGCCAGCAGCTTGGTGGGAACGGACAATGAGCAGTTCTTC	CASSLVGTDNEQFF
NA	few	TRBJ2-3	TRBV4-2	TGTGCCAGCAGCCAAGATAGTCGAGCTGGAGGGTACACAGATACGCAGTATTTT	CASSQDSRAGGYTDTQYF
TRBD2	few	TRBJ2-1	TRBV5-6	TGTGCCAGCAGCTCACTAGCGGGACCTTACAATGAGCAGTTCTTC	CASSSLAGPYNEQFF
TRBD2	NA	TRBJ2-1	TRBV5-1	TGCGCCAGCAGCCTAACTCTAGCGGGAAGAACCTACAATGAGCAGTTCTTC	CASSLTLAGRTYNEQFF
NA	few	TRBJ2-1	TRBV5-1	TGCGCCAGCAGGCCAGATATAGCCTACAATGAGCAGTTCTTC	CASRPDIAYNEQFF
NA	few	TRBJ1-5	TRBV28	TGTGCCAGCAGTTCCTATTTTATTGTGGGGATCAGGAGCAATCAGCCCCAGCATTTT	CASSSYFIVGIRSNQPQHF
NA	NA	TRBJ1-2	TRBV12-3/TRBV12-4	TGTGCCAGCAGTTTAGAAGGGGAATGGGGCTACACCTTC	CASSLEGEWGYTF
TRBD1	few	TRBJ2-7	TRBV3-1	TGTGCCAGCAGCCAAGGTGGCGCCCGGGACAGGGAGTACTACGAGCAGTACTTC	CASSQGGARDREYYEQYF
NA	NA	TRBJ1-2	TRBV20-1	TGCAGTGCCCGAGGGTACAGTAACTATGGCTACACCTTC	CSARGYSNYGYTF
NA	many	TRBJ2-1	TRBV25-1	TGTGCCAGCAGCAGAGGAGCCTACAATGAGCAGTTCTTC	CASSRGAYNEQFF
NA	NA	TRBJ1-2	TRBV6-1	TGTGCCAGCAGTGAATCGGGGGATGATGGCTACACCTTC	CASSESGDDGYTF
NA	NA	TRBJ1-1	TRBV12-3/TRBV12-4	TGTGCCAGCGAGACGGACAGTGAAGCTTTCTTT	CASETDSEAFF
NA	once	TRBJ2-1	TRBV6-5	TGTGCCAGCAGTCACGGTAACGGGCCCCGGTATGAGCAGTTCTTC	CASSHGNGPRYEQFF
NA	many	TRBJ1-2	TRBV7-9	TGTGCCAGCAGCTTAGATACCTATGGCTACACCTTC	CASSLDTYGYTF
NA	NA	TRBJ1-6	TRBV20-1	TGCAGTGCTAGCCTAGGGCTCTCACCCCTCCACTTT	CSASLGLSPLHF
TRBD1	many	TRBJ2-1	TRBV2	TGTGCCAGCAGTCAACCGGGACAGGTTGCCTACAATGAGCAGTTCTTC	CASSQPGQVAYNEQFF
TRBD1	few	TRBJ1-6	TRBV3-1	TGTGCCAGCAGCCAAGGAGGGACAGGAGATTCACCCCTCCACTTT	CASSQGGTGDSPLHF
NA	NA	TRBJ2-1	TRBV20-1	TGCAGTGCTACCTACCCCGGGAGACCCTACAATGAGCAGTTCTTC	CSATYPGRPYNEQFF
NA	NA	TRBJ2-5	TRBV21-1	TGTGCCAGCAGCAAAGCGGGGACTAGCGGGGTCGAGGAGACCCAGTACTTC	CASSKAGTSGVEETQYF
NA	NA	TRBJ2-5	TRBV11-2	TGTGCCAGCAGTCAACCCCGTAGTTCCCGAGGAGAGACCCAGTACTTC	CASSQPRSSRGETQYF
NA	NA	TRBJ1-2	TRBV29-1	TGCAGCGTTGCCGAGTCGGGGGCACGCTACACCTTC	CSVAESGARYTF
NA	few	TRBJ1-1	TRBV4-1	TGCGCCAGCAGCCCGCAGGGTGAAGCTTTCTTT	CASSPQGEAFF
NA	few	TRBJ1-1	TRBV12-3/TRBV12-4	TGTGCCAGCAGTTTAAGAGGGGCCGCGAACACTGAAGCTTTCTTT	CASSLRGAANTEAFF
TRBD1	few	TRBJ2-1	TRBV27	TGTGCCAGCAGTCCCAACGACAGGGTTGGCAATGAGCAGTTCTTC	CASSPNDRVGNEQFF
NA	many	TRBJ1-5	TRBV12-3/TRBV12-4	TGTGCCAGCAGCCCTGATGGGGGGGACGATCAGCCCCAGCATTTT	CASSPDGGDDQPQHF
NA	few	TRBJ1-5	TRBV20-1	TGCAGTGCTAGAGGGTACCCAGATCAGCCCCAGCATTTT	CSARGYPDQPQHF
NA	NA	TRBJ2-1	TRBV20-1	TGCAGTGCTAGAGCGGGAGTCCCCCCCAATGAGCAGTTCTTC	CSARAGVPPNEQFF
NA	NA	TRBJ1-1	TRBV3-1	TGTGCCAGCAGCCAAATCCTCGGTAGGAGGGCGGACACTGAAGCTTTCTTT	CASSQILGRRADTEAFF
NA	NA	TRBJ2-1	TRBV24-1	TGTGCCACCAGTGATTTTAATGGCTTGGGGGAGTTCTTC	CATSDFNGLGEFF
TRBD1	NA	TRBJ2-3	TRBV10-1	TGCGCCAGCAGTGGAATTTGGACAGGGAGCACAGATACGCAGTATTTT	CASSGIWTGSTDTQYF
TRBD2	many	TRBJ2-1	TRBV20-1	TGCAGTGCTTGGACTAGCGGGATTAATGAGCAGTTCTTC	CSAWTSGINEQFF